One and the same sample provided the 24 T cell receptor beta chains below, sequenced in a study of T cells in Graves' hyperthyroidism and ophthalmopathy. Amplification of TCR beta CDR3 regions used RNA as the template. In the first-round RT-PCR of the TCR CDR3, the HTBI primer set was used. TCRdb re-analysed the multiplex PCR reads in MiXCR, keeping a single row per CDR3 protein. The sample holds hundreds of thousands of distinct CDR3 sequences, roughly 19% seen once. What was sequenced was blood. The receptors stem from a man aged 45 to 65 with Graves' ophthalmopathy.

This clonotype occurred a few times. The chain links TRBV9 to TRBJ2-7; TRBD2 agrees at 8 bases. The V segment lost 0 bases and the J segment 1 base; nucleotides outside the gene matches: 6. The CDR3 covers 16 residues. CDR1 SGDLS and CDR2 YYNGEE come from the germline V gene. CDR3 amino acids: CASSVGSGRASYEQYF. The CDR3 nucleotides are TGTGCCAGCAGCGTAGGAAGCGGGAGAGCGTCCTACGAGCAGTACTTC.

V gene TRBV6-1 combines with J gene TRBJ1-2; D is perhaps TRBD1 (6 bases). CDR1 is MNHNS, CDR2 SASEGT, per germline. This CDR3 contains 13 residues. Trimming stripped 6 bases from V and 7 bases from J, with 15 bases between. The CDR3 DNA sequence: TGTGCCAGCAGGACTGCGGGGGGCGGTGGCTACACCTTC. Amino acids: CASRTAGGGGYTF.

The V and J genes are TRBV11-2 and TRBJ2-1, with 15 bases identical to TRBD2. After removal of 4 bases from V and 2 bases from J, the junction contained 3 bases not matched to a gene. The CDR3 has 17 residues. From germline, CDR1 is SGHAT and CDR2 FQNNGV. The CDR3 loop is CASSSGLAGGTYNEQFF. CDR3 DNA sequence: TGTGCCAGCAGCTCGGGACTAGCGGGGGGTACCTACAATGAGCAGTTCTTC.

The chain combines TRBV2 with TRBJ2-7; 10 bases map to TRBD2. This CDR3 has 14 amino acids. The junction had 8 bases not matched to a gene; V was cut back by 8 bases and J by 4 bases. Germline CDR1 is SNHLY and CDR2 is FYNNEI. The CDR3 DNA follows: TGTGCCAGCCAGGCCCTAGCGGGAGTGTACGAGCAGTACTTC. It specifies CASQALAGVYEQYF.

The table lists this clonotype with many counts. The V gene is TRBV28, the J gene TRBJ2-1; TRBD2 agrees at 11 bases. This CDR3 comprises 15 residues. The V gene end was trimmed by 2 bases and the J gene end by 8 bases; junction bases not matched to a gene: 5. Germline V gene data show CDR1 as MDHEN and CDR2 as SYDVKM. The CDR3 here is CASSLTLAGGYEQFF. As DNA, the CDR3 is TGTGCCAGCAGTTTAACCCTAGCGGGAGGATATGAGCAGTTCTTC.

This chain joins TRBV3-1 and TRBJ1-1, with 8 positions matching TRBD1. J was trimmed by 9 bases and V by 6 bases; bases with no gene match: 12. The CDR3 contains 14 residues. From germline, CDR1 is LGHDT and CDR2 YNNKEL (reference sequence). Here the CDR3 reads CASSMGQVVVQAFF. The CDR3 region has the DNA TGTGCCAGCAGTATGGGACAGGTCGTCGTACAAGCTTTCTTT.

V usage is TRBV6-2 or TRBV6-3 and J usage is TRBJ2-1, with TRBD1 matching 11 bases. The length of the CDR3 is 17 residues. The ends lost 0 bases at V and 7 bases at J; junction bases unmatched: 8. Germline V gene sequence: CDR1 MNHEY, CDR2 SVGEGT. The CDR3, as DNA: TGTGCCAGCAGTTACTCTTCCGGACAGGGGGCGATTAATGAGCAGTTCTTC. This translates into CASSYSSGQGAINEQFF.

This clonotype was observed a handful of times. The chain's CDR3 is CASSTPGQGNYGYTF. The CDR3 bases are TGTGCCAGCAGTACGCCGGGACAGGGGAACTATGGCTACACCTTC. The V call is TRBV6-1, the J call TRBJ1-2; 10 bases map to TRBD1. CDR1 is MNHNS, CDR2 SASEGT, per germline. V gave up 5 bases and J gave up 2 bases; unmatched junction bases: 5. CDR3 length equals 15 residues.

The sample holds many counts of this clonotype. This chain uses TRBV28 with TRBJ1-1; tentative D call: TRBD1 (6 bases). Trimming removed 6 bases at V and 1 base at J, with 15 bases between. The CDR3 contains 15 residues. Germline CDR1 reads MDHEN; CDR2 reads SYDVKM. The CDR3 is CASSAQTGRNTEAFF. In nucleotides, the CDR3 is TGTGCCAGCAGCGCACAGACAGGTAGGAACACTGAAGCTTTCTTT.

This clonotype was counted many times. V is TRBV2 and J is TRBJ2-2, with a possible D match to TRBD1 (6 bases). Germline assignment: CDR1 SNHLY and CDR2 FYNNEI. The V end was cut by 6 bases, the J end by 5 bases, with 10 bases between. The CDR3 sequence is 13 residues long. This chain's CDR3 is CASSEGETGELFF. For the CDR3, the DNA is TGTGCCAGCAGCGAGGGGGAAACCGGGGAGCTGTTTTTT.

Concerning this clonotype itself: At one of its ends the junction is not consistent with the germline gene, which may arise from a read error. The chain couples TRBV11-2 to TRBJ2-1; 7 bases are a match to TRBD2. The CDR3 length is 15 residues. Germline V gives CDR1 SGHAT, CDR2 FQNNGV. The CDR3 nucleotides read TGTACCAGCAGCGCCGGGACTAACCCCGGGGATGAGCAGTTCTTC. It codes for CTSSAGTNPGDEQFF.

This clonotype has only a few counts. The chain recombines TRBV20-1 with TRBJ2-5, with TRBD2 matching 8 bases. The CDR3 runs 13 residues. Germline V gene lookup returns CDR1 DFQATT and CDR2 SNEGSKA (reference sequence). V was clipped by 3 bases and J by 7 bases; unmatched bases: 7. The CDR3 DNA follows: TGCAGTGCTAGTTCTAGCGCGGGGGGGACCCAGTACTTC. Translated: CSASSSAGGTQYF.

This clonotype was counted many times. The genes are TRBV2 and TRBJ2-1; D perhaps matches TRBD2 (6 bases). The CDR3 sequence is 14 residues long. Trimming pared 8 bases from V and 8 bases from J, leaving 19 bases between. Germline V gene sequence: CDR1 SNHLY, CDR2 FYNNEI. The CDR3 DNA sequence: TGTGCCAGCGCGACGGGGGTCCACGTGTATGAGCAGTTCTTC. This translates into CASATGVHVYEQFF. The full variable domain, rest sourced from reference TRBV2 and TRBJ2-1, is EPEVTQTPSHQVTQMGQEVILRCVPISNHLYFYWYRQILGQKVEFLVSFYNNEISEKSEIFDDQFSVERPDGSNFTLKIRSTKLEDSAMYFCASATGVHVYEQFFGPGTRLTVL.

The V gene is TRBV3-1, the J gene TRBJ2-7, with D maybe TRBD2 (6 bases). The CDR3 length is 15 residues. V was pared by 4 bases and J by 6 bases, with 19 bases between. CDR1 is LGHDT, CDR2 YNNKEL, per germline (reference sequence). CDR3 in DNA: TGTGCCAGCAGCCGGACCGGGACTGCCCCGAGCGAGCAGTACTTC. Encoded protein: CASSRTGTAPSEQYF.

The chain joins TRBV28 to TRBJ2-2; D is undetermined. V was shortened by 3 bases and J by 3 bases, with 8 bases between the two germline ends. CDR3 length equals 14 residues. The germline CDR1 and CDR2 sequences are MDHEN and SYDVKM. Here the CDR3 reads CASSFSTDTGELFF. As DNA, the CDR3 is TGTGCCAGCAGTTTTTCGACGGACACCGGGGAGCTGTTTTTT.

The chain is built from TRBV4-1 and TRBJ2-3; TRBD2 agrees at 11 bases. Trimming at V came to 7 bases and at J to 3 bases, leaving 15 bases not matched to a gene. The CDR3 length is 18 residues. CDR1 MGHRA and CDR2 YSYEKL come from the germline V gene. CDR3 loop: CASTSILIGTSGTDTQYF. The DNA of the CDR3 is TGCGCCAGCACCTCAATACTCATCGGGACTAGCGGAACAGATACGCAGTATTTT.

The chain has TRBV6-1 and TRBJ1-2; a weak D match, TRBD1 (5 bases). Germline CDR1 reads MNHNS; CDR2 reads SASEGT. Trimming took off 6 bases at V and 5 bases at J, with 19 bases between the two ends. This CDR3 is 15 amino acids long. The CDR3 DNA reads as TGTGCCAGCAGCCCTTCGAGGGGCCAAGCTTATGGCTACACCTTC. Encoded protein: CASSPSRGQAYGYTF.

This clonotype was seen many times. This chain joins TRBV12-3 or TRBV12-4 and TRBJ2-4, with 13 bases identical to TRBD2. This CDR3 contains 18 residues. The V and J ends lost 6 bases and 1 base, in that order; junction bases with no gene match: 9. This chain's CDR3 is CASRPGLAGDEAKNIQYF. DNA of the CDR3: TGTGCCAGCAGGCCCGGACTAGCGGGAGATGAGGCCAAAAACATTCAGTACTTC.

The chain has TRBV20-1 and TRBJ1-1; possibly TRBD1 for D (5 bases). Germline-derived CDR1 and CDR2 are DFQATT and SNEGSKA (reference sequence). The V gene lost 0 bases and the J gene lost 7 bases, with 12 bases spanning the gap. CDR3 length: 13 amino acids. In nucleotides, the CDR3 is TGCAGTGCTAGAGATCCCAGGGCAGTTGAAGCTTTCTTT. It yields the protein CSARDPRAVEAFF.

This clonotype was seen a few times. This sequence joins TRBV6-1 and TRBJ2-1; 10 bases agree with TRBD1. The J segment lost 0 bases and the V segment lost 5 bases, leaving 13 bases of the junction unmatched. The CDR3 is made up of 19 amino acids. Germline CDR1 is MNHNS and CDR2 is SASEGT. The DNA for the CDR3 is TGTGCCAGCAGTTTCAACCCCGGGACAGGGGCGGGCTCCTACAATGAGCAGTTCTTC. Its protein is CASSFNPGTGAGSYNEQFF.

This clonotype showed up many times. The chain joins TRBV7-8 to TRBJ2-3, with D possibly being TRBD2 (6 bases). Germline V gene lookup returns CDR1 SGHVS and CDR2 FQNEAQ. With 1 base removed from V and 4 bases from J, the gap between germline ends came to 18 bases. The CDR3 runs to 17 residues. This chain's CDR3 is CASSLGGGNLGADTQYF. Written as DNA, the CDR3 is TGTGCCAGCAGCTTAGGCGGCGGGAATCTGGGGGCAGATACGCAGTATTTT.

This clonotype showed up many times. The CDR3 region is CASSLRDSLGEENIQYF. In DNA form, the CDR3 reads TGTGCCAGCAGCCTAAGGGATAGCCTGGGAGAGGAAAACATTCAGTACTTC. The chain has TRBV2 and TRBJ2-4, with a tentative D call TRBD2 (5 bases). CDR1 SNHLY and CDR2 FYNNEI come from the germline V gene. Trimming cost V 6 bases and J 5 bases, with 23 bases left between them. This CDR3 is built from 17 residues.

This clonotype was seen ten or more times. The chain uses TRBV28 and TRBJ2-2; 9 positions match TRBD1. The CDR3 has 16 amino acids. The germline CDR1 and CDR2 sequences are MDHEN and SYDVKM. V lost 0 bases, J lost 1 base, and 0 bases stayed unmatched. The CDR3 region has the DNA TGTGCCAGCAGTTTATGGGGACAGGGGAACACCGGGGAGCTGTTTTTT. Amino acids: CASSLWGQGNTGELFF.

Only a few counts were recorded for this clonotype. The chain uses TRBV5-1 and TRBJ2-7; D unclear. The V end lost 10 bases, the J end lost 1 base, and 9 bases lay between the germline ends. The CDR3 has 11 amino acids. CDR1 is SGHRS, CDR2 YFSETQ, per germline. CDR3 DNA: TGCGCCTCTAAGGGATCCTACGAGCAGTACTTC. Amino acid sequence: CASKGSYEQYF.